A selection of T cell receptor beta chains follows, all from one sample in a study of control samples from healthy donors and cancer patients. Libraries were prepared by immunoSEQ multiplex PCR; TCRdb keeps only in-frame clonotypes and omits some of them. The table lists around 41,000 clones, more than 70% of them singletons. Sequencing was carried out using PBMCs. These receptors were taken from an older woman with lung cancer. CDR3s include the opening cysteine and the closing phenylalanine or tryptophan. D genes are given only for firm matches. Only part of the rows carry a size: once, few, many, or a class if the clone is expanded.

J gene: TRBJ2-3
CDR3 length: 13
D gene: TRBD2
V gene: TRBV29-1
clone size: NA
CDR3 DNA: TGCATTTCGGGGGGAGGAGGCACAGATACGCAGTATTTT
CDR3 protein: CISGGGGTDTQYF

J gene: TRBJ1-1
CDR3 length: 13
D gene: NA
V gene: TRBV4-1
clone size: NA
CDR3 DNA: TGCGCCAGCATGCACCTGGGGAACACTGAAGCTTTCTTT
CDR3 protein: CASMHLGNTEAFF

J gene: TRBJ2-7
CDR3 length: 11
D gene: NA
V gene: TRBV3-1/TRBV3-2
clone size: few
CDR3 DNA: TGTGCCAGCAGCCAGAGGAACGAGCAGTACTTC
CDR3 protein: CASSQRNEQYF

J gene: TRBJ2-2
CDR3 length: 14
D gene: TRBD1
V gene: TRBV19
clone size: NA
CDR3 DNA: TGTGCCAGTACTGGGACAGGGATCACCGGGGAGCTGTTTTTT
CDR3 protein: CASTGTGITGELFF

J gene: TRBJ1-2
CDR3 length: 12
D gene: TRBD1
V gene: TRBV6-5
clone size: NA
CDR3 DNA: TGTGCCACCAAACAGGGGAACTATGGCTACACCTTC
CDR3 protein: CATKQGNYGYTF

J gene: TRBJ2-7
CDR3 length: 16
D gene: TRBD1
V gene: TRBV4-1
clone size: NA
CDR3 DNA: TGCGCCAGCAGCCAAGATCCGGGGACAGGGGCCTACGAGCAGTACTTC
CDR3 protein: CASSQDPGTGAYEQYF

J gene: TRBJ1-2
CDR3 length: 12
D gene: TRBD1
V gene: TRBV7-3
clone size: NA
CDR3 DNA: TGTGCCAGCAGCTACGGACAGGGGGGCTACACCTTC
CDR3 protein: CASSYGQGGYTF

J gene: TRBJ2-1
CDR3 length: 12
D gene: NA
V gene: TRBV7-6
clone size: NA
CDR3 DNA: TGTGCCAGCAGCTTAGCGTTGGGGGAGCAGTTCTTC
CDR3 protein: CASSLALGEQFF

J gene: TRBJ2-3
CDR3 length: 15
D gene: NA
V gene: TRBV25-1
clone size: NA
CDR3 DNA: TGTGCCAGCAGTCACTCTCGGAGTTCGTCAGATACGCAGTATTTT
CDR3 protein: CASSHSRSSSDTQYF

J gene: TRBJ1-2
CDR3 length: 13
D gene: NA
V gene: TRBV5-4
clone size: NA
CDR3 DNA: TGTGCCAGCAGCTCTGACAGGCCATATGGCTACACCTTC
CDR3 protein: CASSSDRPYGYTF

J gene: TRBJ2-3
CDR3 length: 14
D gene: NA
V gene: TRBV18
clone size: NA
CDR3 DNA: TGTGCCAGCTCACCCTTCGGGGGATCAGATACGCAGTATTTT
CDR3 protein: CASSPFGGSDTQYF

J gene: TRBJ1-2
CDR3 length: 15
D gene: TRBD1
V gene: TRBV7-3
clone size: few
CDR3 DNA: TGTGCCAGCAGCTTAAGCGCAGGGGGCGCGCGTGGCTACACCTTC
CDR3 protein: CASSLSAGGARGYTF

J gene: TRBJ2-7
CDR3 length: 15
D gene: NA
V gene: TRBV19
clone size: NA
CDR3 DNA: TGTGCCAGTAGTCTCCGGACTGATCCGACCTACGAGCAGTACTTC
CDR3 protein: CASSLRTDPTYEQYF

J gene: TRBJ1-3
CDR3 length: 16
D gene: TRBD1
V gene: TRBV5-1
clone size: NA
CDR3 DNA: TGCGCCAGCAGCTTGGGGTACAGGGGAACGGGAAACACCATATATTTT
CDR3 protein: CASSLGYRGTGNTIYF

J gene: TRBJ2-2
CDR3 length: 13
D gene: NA
V gene: TRBV7-3
clone size: NA
CDR3 DNA: TGTGCCAGCAGCCTAATGGGTCCCGGGGAGCTGTTTTTT
CDR3 protein: CASSLMGPGELFF

J gene: TRBJ2-5
CDR3 length: 15
D gene: TRBD1
V gene: TRBV7-8
clone size: NA
CDR3 DNA: TGTGCCAGCAGCCCCGGGACAGGGGGAGGAGAGACCCAGTACTTC
CDR3 protein: CASSPGTGGGETQYF

J gene: TRBJ1-2
CDR3 length: 13
D gene: TRBD1
V gene: TRBV5-1
clone size: NA
CDR3 DNA: TGCGCCAGCAAGAGGGACAGTTCTTCTGGCTACACCTTC
CDR3 protein: CASKRDSSSGYTF

J gene: TRBJ1-2
CDR3 length: 15
D gene: NA
V gene: TRBV4-3
clone size: NA
CDR3 DNA: TGCGCCAGCAGCCCGGGGGGGAGAAGGTATCATGGCTACACCTTC
CDR3 protein: CASSPGGRRYHGYTF

J gene: TRBJ1-1
CDR3 length: 13
D gene: TRBD1
V gene: TRBV7-9
clone size: NA
CDR3 DNA: TGTGCCAGCAGCCTTGGACAGGGGACCGAAGCTTTCTTT
CDR3 protein: CASSLGQGTEAFF

J gene: TRBJ2-5
CDR3 length: 12
D gene: NA
V gene: TRBV20-1
clone size: NA
CDR3 DNA: TGCAGTGCTAGTCGTCAGAGAGAGACCCAGTACTTC
CDR3 protein: CSASRQRETQYF

J gene: TRBJ2-7
CDR3 length: 15
D gene: NA
V gene: TRBV5-1
clone size: few
CDR3 DNA: TGCGCCAGCAGCTGGGCGATGGGGGGCATGGGTGAGCAGTACTTC
CDR3 protein: CASSWAMGGMGEQYF

J gene: TRBJ1-4
CDR3 length: 13
D gene: TRBD1
V gene: TRBV18
clone size: NA
CDR3 DNA: TGTGCCAGCTTACAGGGGACTAATGAAAAACTGTTTTTT
CDR3 protein: CASLQGTNEKLFF

J gene: TRBJ2-7
CDR3 length: 13
D gene: NA
V gene: TRBV4-1
clone size: NA
CDR3 DNA: TGCGCCAGCAGCCAAATCCTTCAGCACGAGCAGTACTTC
CDR3 protein: CASSQILQHEQYF

J gene: TRBJ2-2
CDR3 length: 15
D gene: NA
V gene: TRBV7-2
clone size: NA
CDR3 DNA: TGTGCCAGCAGCTTAAACAGGGCGGGCACCGGGGAGCTGTTTTTT
CDR3 protein: CASSLNRAGTGELFF

J gene: TRBJ1-5
CDR3 length: 13
D gene: NA
V gene: TRBV6-6
clone size: NA
CDR3 DNA: TGTGCCAGCACAAAGGATAGCAATCAGCCCCAGCATTTT
CDR3 protein: CASTKDSNQPQHF

J gene: TRBJ2-5
CDR3 length: 13
D gene: NA
V gene: TRBV10-3
clone size: NA
CDR3 DNA: TGTGCCATCAGTGGGACAGAAAAAGAGACCCAGTACTTC
CDR3 protein: CAISGTEKETQYF

J gene: TRBJ1-1
CDR3 length: 16
D gene: NA
V gene: TRBV24-1
clone size: NA
CDR3 DNA: TGTGCCACCAGTGATCCTACACAGGGCGGGGACACTGAAGCTTTCTTT
CDR3 protein: CATSDPTQGGDTEAFF